The rows below give T cell receptor beta chains drawn from one sample of a study of shared clonotypes between healthy human individuals. Libraries were prepared by immunoSEQ multiplex PCR; TCRdb keeps only in-frame clonotypes and omits some of them. This table has approximately 530,000 clones, 90% to 96% appearing once. Sequencing was done on a sample of naive CD4+ T cells sorted from blood. The origin of the receptors is a woman aged 25 to 39 in good health. The CDR3 runs from the conserved cysteine through the conserved F or W. D genes are given only for firm matches. The size of a clone is reported for some rows only, either as once, few or many, or as a class for expanded clones.

J gene: TRBJ2-7
clone size: -
D gene: -
CDR3 length: 15
V gene: TRBV4-1
CDR3 DNA: TGCGCCAGCAGCCAAGTTCAGGACGGCTCCTACGAGCAGTACTTC
CDR3 protein: CASSQVQDGSYEQYF

J gene: TRBJ1-1
clone size: -
D gene: -
CDR3 length: 15
V gene: TRBV29-1
CDR3 DNA: TGCAGCGTTAGGGCAGAATACCTATTGAACACTGAAGCTTTCTTT
CDR3 protein: CSVRAEYLLNTEAFF

J gene: TRBJ2-1
clone size: -
D gene: TRBD2
CDR3 length: 16
V gene: TRBV18
CDR3 DNA: TGTGCCAGCTCACGATACACTAGCGCGAACGACAATGAGCAGTTCTTC
CDR3 protein: CASSRYTSANDNEQFF

J gene: TRBJ2-7
clone size: -
D gene: -
CDR3 length: 14
V gene: TRBV27
CDR3 DNA: TGTGCCAGCAGTCCGAGTTTTGGAACCTACGAGCAGTACTTC
CDR3 protein: CASSPSFGTYEQYF

J gene: TRBJ2-7
clone size: -
D gene: -
CDR3 length: 13
V gene: TRBV19
CDR3 DNA: TGTGCCAGTAGCGTGGGGACCTCCTACGAGCAGTACTTC
CDR3 protein: CASSVGTSYEQYF

J gene: TRBJ2-7
clone size: once
D gene: TRBD2
CDR3 length: 14
V gene: TRBV28
CDR3 DNA: TGTGCCAGCATCGCCGGGACTAGTCTCTACGAGCAGTACTTC
CDR3 protein: CASIAGTSLYEQYF

J gene: TRBJ1-5
clone size: -
D gene: -
CDR3 length: 15
V gene: TRBV5-8
CDR3 DNA: TGTGCCAGCAGCCCCTGGGGGGATAGCAATCAGCCCCAGCATTTT
CDR3 protein: CASSPWGDSNQPQHF

J gene: TRBJ2-1
clone size: -
D gene: TRBD2
CDR3 length: 14
V gene: TRBV10-1
CDR3 DNA: TGCGCCAGTTGGGCCAGCGGGGGGCGCCAGCGGCAGTTCTTC
CDR3 protein: CASWASGGRQRQFF

J gene: TRBJ1-3
clone size: -
D gene: -
CDR3 length: 16
V gene: TRBV9
CDR3 DNA: TGTGCCAGCAGCGGTACAAGGGGCCACTCTGGAAACACCATATATTTT
CDR3 protein: CASSGTRGHSGNTIYF

J gene: TRBJ2-2
clone size: -
D gene: TRBD1
CDR3 length: 16
V gene: TRBV11-3
CDR3 DNA: TGTGCCAGCAGCGACGGGACAGGGGGCAACACCGGGGAGCTGTTTTTT
CDR3 protein: CASSDGTGGNTGELFF

J gene: TRBJ2-7
clone size: -
D gene: -
CDR3 length: 17
V gene: TRBV11-2
CDR3 DNA: TGTGCCAGCAGCTTAGATGAGTTAGTCCAAACCGGCTACGAGCAGTACTTC
CDR3 protein: CASSLDELVQTGYEQYF

J gene: TRBJ2-7
clone size: -
D gene: -
CDR3 length: 13
V gene: TRBV27
CDR3 DNA: TGTGCCAGCAGCCGGGACGTCTCCTACGAGCAGTACTTC
CDR3 protein: CASSRDVSYEQYF

J gene: TRBJ1-5
clone size: -
D gene: TRBD1
CDR3 length: 15
V gene: TRBV19
CDR3 DNA: TGTGCCAGTACTTATGGGACAGGAGCAAATCAGCCCCAGCATTTT
CDR3 protein: CASTYGTGANQPQHF

J gene: TRBJ1-2
clone size: -
D gene: -
CDR3 length: 14
V gene: TRBV5-1
CDR3 DNA: TGCGCCAGCAGCGCCACAGGGCCCCGCTATGGCTACACCTTC
CDR3 protein: CASSATGPRYGYTF

J gene: TRBJ2-5
clone size: once
D gene: -
CDR3 length: 14
V gene: TRBV5-1
CDR3 DNA: TGCGCCAGCAGCTTGGTGTACTCCCAAGAGACCCAGTACTTC
CDR3 protein: CASSLVYSQETQYF

J gene: TRBJ1-2
clone size: once
D gene: TRBD1
CDR3 length: 13
V gene: TRBV28
CDR3 DNA: TGTGCCAGCGACCCGGGGACAGGGGGAGGCTACACCTTC
CDR3 protein: CASDPGTGGGYTF

J gene: TRBJ1-4
clone size: -
D gene: -
CDR3 length: 14
V gene: TRBV7-2
CDR3 DNA: TGTGCCAGCAGCCATTTTTCCCGGAATGAAAAACTGTTTTTT
CDR3 protein: CASSHFSRNEKLFF

J gene: TRBJ1-2
clone size: -
D gene: -
CDR3 length: 13
V gene: TRBV7-9
CDR3 DNA: TGTGCCAGCAGCTTAGGGACAGCGGTCGGCTACACCTTC
CDR3 protein: CASSLGTAVGYTF

J gene: TRBJ1-4
clone size: -
D gene: TRBD1
CDR3 length: 15
V gene: TRBV15
CDR3 DNA: TGTGCCACCAGCATACAACGGACAGGGTTGGAAAAACTGTTTTTT
CDR3 protein: CATSIQRTGLEKLFF

J gene: TRBJ1-2
clone size: once
D gene: TRBD1
CDR3 length: 15
V gene: TRBV5-1
CDR3 DNA: TGCGCCAGCAGCATACGGACTCAGGGGGCAGGTGGCTACACCTTC
CDR3 protein: CASSIRTQGAGGYTF

J gene: TRBJ2-7
clone size: -
D gene: TRBD1
CDR3 length: 16
V gene: TRBV7-9
CDR3 DNA: TGTGCCAGCAGCCTCGGGACAGGGGGCGGAATCTACGAGCAGTACTTC
CDR3 protein: CASSLGTGGGIYEQYF

J gene: TRBJ2-1
clone size: -
D gene: TRBD2
CDR3 length: 14
V gene: TRBV6-1
CDR3 DNA: TGTGCCACCGAGGCGGGAGATCCCTACAATGAGCAGTTCTTC
CDR3 protein: CATEAGDPYNEQFF

J gene: TRBJ2-5
clone size: -
D gene: TRBD1
CDR3 length: 14
V gene: TRBV28
CDR3 DNA: TGTGCCAGCACCCCAGGACAGGCTATAAAGACCCAGTACTTC
CDR3 protein: CASTPGQAIKTQYF

J gene: TRBJ1-5
clone size: -
D gene: TRBD1
CDR3 length: 14
V gene: TRBV28
CDR3 DNA: TGTGCCAGCAGTTCGGCAGGGGGCAGCCAGCCCCAGCATTTT
CDR3 protein: CASSSAGGSQPQHF

J gene: TRBJ1-1
clone size: -
D gene: -
CDR3 length: 14
V gene: TRBV6-6
CDR3 DNA: TGTGCCAGCAGTTCCCTGACAGGTCCCACTGAAGCTTTCTTT
CDR3 protein: CASSSLTGPTEAFF

J gene: TRBJ2-7
clone size: -
D gene: -
CDR3 length: 12
V gene: TRBV29-1
CDR3 DNA: TGCAGCGTTGTCGGCGTGACCTACGAGCAGTACTTC
CDR3 protein: CSVVGVTYEQYF

J gene: TRBJ2-7
clone size: -
D gene: -
CDR3 length: 14
V gene: TRBV14
CDR3 DNA: TGTGCCAGCAGCCCTAACATGATATCCTACGAGCAGTACTTC
CDR3 protein: CASSPNMISYEQYF

J gene: TRBJ1-1
clone size: -
D gene: -
CDR3 length: 16
V gene: TRBV19
CDR3 DNA: TGTGCCAGTAGCACAAAGGGGGGCCCTACTAACACTGAAGCTTTCTTT
CDR3 protein: CASSTKGGPTNTEAFF